This entry describes one T cell receptor beta chain. Additional DNA sequences in this sample encode the identical CDR3. This specimen belongs to a study of shared clonotypes between healthy human individuals. Original processing methods: As immunoSEQ supplied junction-only sequences (without quality scores), filtering differed. Using immunoSEQ multiplex PCR, the repertoire was profiled, and TCRdb retains in-frame clones only, with some absent. Clonal size and the V and J genes are those of that table, whereas D and trimming came from the DNA. The profile shows more than 2,000,000 clones, approximately 94% of them singletons. Trimming removed 3 bases from V and 5 bases from J, with 7 bases in between. The CDR3 length is 12 residues. Germline loops: CDR1 SGHRS, CDR2 YFSETQ.

Sample: naive CD4+ T cells sorted from blood. Subset: CD45RA+ positively selected. V usage is TRBV5-1 and J usage is TRBJ2-3; D ambiguous. The origin of this receptor is a man in his late teens or twenties in good health. The CDR3 region has the DNA TGCGCCAGCAGCTCTGACCTAGATACGCAGTATTTT. Amino acids: CASSSDLDTQYF.